The rows below give T cell receptor beta chains drawn from one sample of a study of blood T cell repertoires in COVID-19. TCRdb keeps only in-frame clones here, not all; method: immunoSEQ multiplex PCR. The data contain 170,000 or so clones, around 86% of them singletons. Material for sequencing was peripheral blood. These receptors were obtained from a man aged 55 to 69 with COVID-19, enrolled during active disease. Each CDR3 is given with its conserved first and last residue. D genes are given only for firm matches. The size field is filled for only some rows; it gives once, few, many or a size class.

TRBJ2-1,TRBD1,TRBV9,-,CASSVDWDRAYNEQFF,TGTGCCAGCAGCGTAGATTGGGACAGGGCTTACAATGAGCAGTTCTTC
TRBJ2-1,TRBD1,TRBV5-5,-,CASSTWDRGTEQFF,TGTGCCAGCAGCACCTGGGACAGGGGCACTGAGCAGTTCTTC
TRBJ2-2,TRBD1,TRBV7-2,-,CASSGPGQGKAGELFF,TGTGCCAGCAGCGGACCGGGACAGGGAAAGGCCGGGGAGCTGTTTTTT
TRBJ2-1,TRBD2,TRBV19,-,CASSIAAGGYNEQFF,TGTGCCAGTAGTATAGCAGCGGGGGGCTACAATGAGCAGTTCTTC
TRBJ2-7,-,TRBV4-2,many,CASSRAGLGYEQYF,TGTGCCAGCAGCCGCGCGGGGCTGGGGTACGAGCAGTACTTC
TRBJ2-1,TRBD2,TRBV4-3,-,CASSQDGTSGGRRQFF,TGCGCCAGCAGCCAAGACGGGACTAGCGGGGGGCGGCGGCAGTTCTTC
TRBJ1-4,TRBD1,TRBV5-1,-,CASSTGGTGGEKLFF,TGCGCCAGCAGCACTGGCGGGACAGGGGGTGAAAAACTGTTTTTT
TRBJ2-2,TRBD2,TRBV11-2,-,CASSAAGGPTGELFF,TGTGCCAGCAGCGCAGCGGGAGGGCCTACCGGGGAGCTGTTTTTT
TRBJ2-5,TRBD2,TRBV4-3,-,CASSQDLAGPQETQYF,TGCGCCAGCAGCCAAGATCTAGCGGGACCTCAAGAGACCCAGTACTTC
TRBJ2-7,-,TRBV29-1,few,CSVEGQGVYEQYF,TGCAGCGTTGAAGGGCAGGGCGTCTACGAGCAGTACTTC
TRBJ2-7,-,TRBV29-1,once,CSVRGYSYEQYF,TGCAGCGTTCGCGGCTACTCCTACGAGCAGTACTTC
TRBJ1-6,-,TRBV27,-,CASSGFAYNSPLHF,TGTGCCAGCTCAGGGTTCGCCTATAATTCACCCCTCCACTTT
TRBJ1-5,-,TRBV6-6,-,CASSYEQGLGQPQHF,TGTGCCAGCAGTTACGAGCAGGGGCTAGGGCAGCCCCAGCATTTT
TRBJ1-1,-,TRBV11-2,-,CASSLTGYTEAFF,TGTGCCAGCAGCCTGACAGGATACACTGAAGCTTTCTTT
TRBJ1-1,TRBD1,TRBV7-9,-,CASSGGRQGRTEAFF,TGTGCCAGCAGCGGAGGGCGACAGGGCCGCACTGAAGCTTTCTTT